These 9 T cell receptor beta chains were all obtained from the same sample, sequenced in a study of blood T cell repertoires in COVID-19. Clones were read by immunoSEQ multiplex PCR, and TCRdb kept only the in-frame ones, dropping some. The repertoire has 350,000 or so clones, roughly nine tenths of them found once; the top ten carry less than 20%. The sequencing sample was made of PBMCs or T cells enriched from blood (not recorded which). The receptors were sampled from a woman in her 30s who had recovered from COVID-19.

The chain uses TRBV19 and TRBJ2-7; 7 positions agree with TRBD2. This CDR3 spans 16 amino acids. Germline V gives CDR1 LNHDA, CDR2 SQIVND (reference sequence). The ends lost 1 base at V and 2 bases at J; junction bases unmatched: 8. CDR3 residues: CASSIGILAAPYEQYF. The CDR3 nucleotides read TGTGCCAGTAGTATAGGCATCCTAGCGGCACCCTACGAGCAGTACTTC.

This clone was found once. The CDR3 spells CSAVGGLNTEAFF. The CDR3 DNA follows: TGCAGCGCTGTGGGAGGTCTTAACACTGAAGCTTTCTTT. V and J are TRBV29-1 and TRBJ1-1; D is ambiguous. Trimming removed 7 bases at V and 2 bases at J, with 14 bases between. The CDR3 totals 13 residues. CDR1 is SQVTM, CDR2 ANQGSEA, per germline. Filled out from reference TRBV29-1 and TRBJ1-1, the complete variable domain reads SAVISQKPSRDICQRGTSLTIQCQVDSQVTMMFWYRQQPGQSLTLIATANQGSEATYESGFVIDKFPISRPNLTFSTLTVSNMSPEDSSIYLCSAVGGLNTEAFFGQGTRLTVV.

The V gene is TRBV18, the J gene TRBJ2-1; TRBD1 matches 11 bases. Germline CDR1 KGHSH, CDR2 LQKENI. CDR3 length equals 17 residues. Germline trimming cut 0 bases from V and 4 bases from J; bases unmatched to any gene: 5. CDR3 DNA: TGTGCCAGCTCACCACCGTCTGGACAGGGGGCGTACAATGAGCAGTTCTTC. Translation: CASSPPSGQGAYNEQFF.

The J gene is TRBJ2-3, the V gene TRBV7-3; 8 bases fit TRBD2. CDR1 is SGHTA, CDR2 FQGTGA, per germline. V shed 6 bases and J 4 bases; nucleotides not matched to a gene: 12. CDR3 length: 16 residues. CDR3 region: CASRPGGLARPDTQYF. The CDR3 coding sequence is TGTGCCAGCAGACCCGGAGGACTAGCCAGGCCAGATACGCAGTATTTT.

The V call is TRBV29-1, the J call TRBJ2-7; TRBD1 aligns across 12 bases. Germline V gene lookup returns CDR1 SQVTM and CDR2 ANQGSEA. The J segment lost 6 bases and the V segment lost 3 bases, leaving 3 bases of the junction unmatched. CDR3 length: 13 amino acids. The CDR3 coding sequence is TGCAGCGTTGATCAGGGACAGGGGGCCGAGCAGTACTTC. Amino acid sequence: CSVDQGQGAEQYF.

Only one count was recorded for this clone. The genes are TRBV19 and TRBJ1-4; no clear D. The V end lost 3 bases, the J end lost 7 bases, and 9 bases lay between the germline ends. The CDR3 is made up of 13 amino acids. CDR1 is LNHDA and CDR2 is SQIVND in the germline V gene (reference sequence). The CDR3 DNA is TGTGCCAGTAGTATTTTGGTGGCTGAAAAACTGTTTTTT. This sequence encodes CASSILVAEKLFF.

The rearrangement links TRBV7-9 to TRBJ2-1, with 14 bases fitting TRBD2. CDR1 and CDR2 from the germline V gene are SEHNR and FQNEAQ (reference sequence). The CDR3 runs 16 residues. The V gene end was trimmed by 3 bases and the J gene end by 8 bases; junction bases not matched to a gene: 6. CDR3 protein: CASSLGLAGVGDEQFF. DNA for the CDR3: TGTGCCAGCAGCTTGGGACTAGCGGGAGTAGGCGATGAGCAGTTCTTC.

V usage is TRBV19 and J usage is TRBJ2-1; 8 nucleotides agree with TRBD2. V lost 9 bases to trimming and J lost 8 bases; unmatched junction nucleotides: 12. Germline V gives CDR1 LNHDA, CDR2 SQIVND (reference sequence). This CDR3 has 14 residues. This chain's CDR3 is CASVGGTRGHEQFF. The CDR3 DNA sequence: TGTGCCAGCGTGGGAGGGACTAGGGGCCATGAGCAGTTCTTC.

The chain combines TRBV19 with TRBJ2-1; a weak D match, TRBD2 (6 bases). Deletions cut 5 bases from V and 3 bases from J, with 11 bases between. Germline loops: CDR1 LNHDA, CDR2 SQIVND (reference sequence). The CDR3 contains 14 residues. The CDR3 loop is CASSAGGNYNEQFF. The CDR3 nucleotides are TGTGCCAGTAGTGCCGGAGGGAACTACAATGAGCAGTTCTTC.